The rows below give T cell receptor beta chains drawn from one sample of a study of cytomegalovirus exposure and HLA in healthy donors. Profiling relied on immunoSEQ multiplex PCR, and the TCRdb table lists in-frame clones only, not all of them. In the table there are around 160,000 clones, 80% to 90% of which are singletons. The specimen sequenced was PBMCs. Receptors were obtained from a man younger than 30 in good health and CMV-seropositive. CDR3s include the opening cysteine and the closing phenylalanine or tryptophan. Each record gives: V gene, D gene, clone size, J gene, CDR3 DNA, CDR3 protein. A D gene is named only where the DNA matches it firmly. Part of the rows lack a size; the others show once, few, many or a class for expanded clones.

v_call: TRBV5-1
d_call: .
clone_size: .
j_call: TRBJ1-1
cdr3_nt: TGCGCCAGCAGCTTGGAAGGGGTTAGGAACACTGAAGCTTTCTTT
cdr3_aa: CASSLEGVRNTEAFF

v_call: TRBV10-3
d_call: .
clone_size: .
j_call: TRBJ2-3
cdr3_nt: TGTGCCATCAAGCCGGGAGACACGGATACGCAGTATTTT
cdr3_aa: CAIKPGDTDTQYF

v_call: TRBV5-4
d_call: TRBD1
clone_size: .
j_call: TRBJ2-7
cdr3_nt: TGTGCCAGCAGCTTGGGACAGGGGATGGGATACGAGCAGTACTTC
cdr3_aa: CASSLGQGMGYEQYF

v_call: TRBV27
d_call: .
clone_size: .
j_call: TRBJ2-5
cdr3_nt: TGTGCCAGCACCAGGAGGGGGGGAGAGACCCAGTACTTC
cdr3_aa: CASTRRGGETQYF

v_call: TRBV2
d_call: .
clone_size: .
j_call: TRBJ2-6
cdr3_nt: TGTGCCAGCTCAGGGAAAGTAGACTCTGGGGCCAACGTCCTGACTTTC
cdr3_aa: CASSGKVDSGANVLTF

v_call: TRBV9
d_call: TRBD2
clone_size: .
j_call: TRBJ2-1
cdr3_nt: TGTGCCAGCAGCGTAGTGAGCGGGGACGGGGTGGGTGAGCAGTTCTTC
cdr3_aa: CASSVVSGDGVGEQFF

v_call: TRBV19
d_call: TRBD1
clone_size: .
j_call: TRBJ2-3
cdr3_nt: TGTGCCAGTAGGACCACAGGGGGCGCAACAGATACGCAGTATTTT
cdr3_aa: CASRTTGGATDTQYF

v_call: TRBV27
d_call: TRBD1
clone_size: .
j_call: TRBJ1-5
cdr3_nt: TGTGCCAGCAGTCCTGGACAGGGTTTTGGACCCCAGCATTTT
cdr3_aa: CASSPGQGFGPQHF

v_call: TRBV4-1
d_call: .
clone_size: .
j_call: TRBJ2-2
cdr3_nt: TGCGCCAGCAGCCAAGTAAGCGGGTCCACCGGGGAGCTGTTTTTT
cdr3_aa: CASSQVSGSTGELFF

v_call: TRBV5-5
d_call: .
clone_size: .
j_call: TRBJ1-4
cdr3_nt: TGTGCCAGCAGCTTGGCGACTAATGAAAAACTGTTTTTT
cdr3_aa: CASSLATNEKLFF

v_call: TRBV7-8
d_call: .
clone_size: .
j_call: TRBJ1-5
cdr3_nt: TGTGCCAGCAGCTTTAGTGGGGCAACCGGGAGCAATCAGCCCCAGCATTTT
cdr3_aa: CASSFSGATGSNQPQHF

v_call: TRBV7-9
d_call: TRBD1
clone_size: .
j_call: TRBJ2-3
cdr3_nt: TGTGCCAGCAGCTTGACAGGGGAAAATACGCAGTATTTT
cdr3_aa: CASSLTGENTQYF

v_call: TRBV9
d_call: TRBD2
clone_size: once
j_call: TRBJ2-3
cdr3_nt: TGTGCCAGCAGCGATTGGGCTAGCGGGGGGGTATCAGATACGCAGTATTTT
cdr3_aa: CASSDWASGGVSDTQYF

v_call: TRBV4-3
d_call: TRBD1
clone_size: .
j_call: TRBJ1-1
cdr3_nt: TGCGCCAGCAGCCAGGACAGGGGGGACACTGAAGCTTTCTTT
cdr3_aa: CASSQDRGDTEAFF

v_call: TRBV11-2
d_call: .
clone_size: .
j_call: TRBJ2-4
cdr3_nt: TGTGCCAGCAGCTCACCGAGAGGCCCTGCCAAAAACATTCAGTACTTC
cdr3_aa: CASSSPRGPAKNIQYF

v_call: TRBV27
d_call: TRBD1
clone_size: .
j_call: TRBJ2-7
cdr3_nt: TGTGCCAGCAGCTTAAGGGGGCCCCACGAGCAGTACTTC
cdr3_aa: CASSLRGPHEQYF

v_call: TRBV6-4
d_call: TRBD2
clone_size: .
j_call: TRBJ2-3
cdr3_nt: TGTGCCAGCAGCCCGGGACTAGCGCGCACAGATACGCAGTATTTT
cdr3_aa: CASSPGLARTDTQYF

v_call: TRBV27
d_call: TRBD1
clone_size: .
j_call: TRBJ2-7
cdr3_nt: TGTGCCAGCAGTAATATTGGGACAGTAAAGTCCTACGAGCAGTACTTC
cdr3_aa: CASSNIGTVKSYEQYF

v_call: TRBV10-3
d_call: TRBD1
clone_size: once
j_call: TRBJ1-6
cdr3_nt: TGTGCCATCAGGAGGGACAGGACGGATTCACCCCTCCACTTT
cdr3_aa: CAIRRDRTDSPLHF

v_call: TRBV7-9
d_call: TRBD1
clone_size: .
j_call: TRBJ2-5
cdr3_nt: TGTGCCAGCAGCACAAACAGGGGCAACCAAGAGACCCAGTACTTC
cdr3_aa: CASSTNRGNQETQYF

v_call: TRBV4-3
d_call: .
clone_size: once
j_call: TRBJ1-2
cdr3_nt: TGCGCCAGCAGCCAAGACACAGGGAACTATGGCTACACCTTC
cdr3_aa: CASSQDTGNYGYTF

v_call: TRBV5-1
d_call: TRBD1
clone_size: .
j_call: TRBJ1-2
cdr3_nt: TGCGCCAGCAGCTTGTTATCGGTGGACAGGGGCAAGAATGGCTACACCTTC
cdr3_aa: CASSLLSVDRGKNGYTF